The 29 T cell receptor beta chains given below trace back to one sample, sequenced in a study of blood T cell repertoires in COVID-19. Using immunoSEQ multiplex PCR, the repertoire was profiled, and TCRdb retains in-frame clones only, with some absent. In the table there are fewer than 200,000 clones, approximately 82% of which are singletons. Specimen: PBMCs or T cells enriched from blood (not recorded which). Every receptor here comes from a woman aged 60-75 years with acute COVID-19.

At least ten counts were recorded for this clone. The rearrangement uses TRBV6-5 and TRBJ1-2, with TRBD1 matching over 9 bases. V lost 8 bases and J lost 4; bases outside the gene matches: 8. The germline CDR1 and CDR2 sequences are MNHEY and SVGAGI. The length of the CDR3 is 14 residues. Here the CDR3 DNA reads TGTGCCAGCGGGAAGGACAGGGGAAGCTATGGCTACACCTTC. Translated, it gives CASGKDRGSYGYTF.

The chain is built from TRBV7-2 and TRBJ2-3; 9 nucleotides line up with TRBD2. This CDR3 spans 16 amino acids. Losses at the gene ends were 4 bases for V and 1 base for J; bases not matched to a gene: 6. CDR1 and CDR2 from the germline V gene are SGHTA and FQGNSA. In DNA, the CDR3 is TGTGCCAGCAGCTGGAAGACTAGCGGTGGCACAGATACGCAGTATTTT. This encodes CASSWKTSGGTDTQYF.

The chain couples TRBV11-3 to TRBJ1-1, with D perhaps matching TRBD1 (6 bases). The CDR3 runs 13 residues. Per germline, CDR1 SGHNT and CDR2 YENEEA. The V and J ends lost 4 bases and 5 bases respectively, with 11 bases between them. The CDR3 sequence: CASSYTGQTEAFF. CDR3 coding DNA: TGTGCCAGCAGCTATACAGGGCAAACTGAAGCTTTCTTT.

The chain recombines TRBV7-9 with TRBJ2-1; D is undetermined. V lost 10 bases and J lost 10, with 8 bases in between. Germline lookup yields CDR1 SEHNR and CDR2 FQNEAQ (reference sequence). The CDR3 sequence is 9 residues long. The CDR3 loop is CATSREQFF. The CDR3 nucleotides are TGTGCCACCTCGCGGGAGCAGTTCTTC.

This clone was recorded once. The chain joins TRBV6-5 to TRBJ1-5; TRBD1 agrees at 7 bases. The CDR3 extends over 15 amino acids. After removal of 8 bases from V and 4 bases from J, the junction contained 11 bases not matched to a gene. The germline CDR1 and CDR2 sequences are MNHEY and SVGAGI. Here the CDR3 reads CASAQMTGRNQPQHF. CDR3 nucleotides: TGTGCCAGCGCCCAAATGACAGGGCGTAATCAGCCCCAGCATTTT.

This rearrangement joins TRBV5-4 to TRBJ1-6, with D possibly matching TRBD1 (6 bases). Per germline, CDR1 SGHNT and CDR2 YYREEE (reference sequence). The CDR3 contains 15 residues. With 4 bases removed from V and 3 bases from J, the gap between germline ends came to 11 bases. The CDR3 region is CASSNPQGYNSPLHF. As DNA, the CDR3 is TGTGCCAGCAGCAACCCACAGGGCTATAATTCACCCCTCCACTTT. Complete variable domain (other parts from reference TRBV5-4 and TRBJ1-6): ETGVTQSPTHLIKTRGQQVTLRCSSQSGHNTVSWYQQALGQGPQFIFQYYREEENGRGNFPPRFSGLQFPNYSSELNVNALELDDSALYLCASSNPQGYNSPLHFGNGTRLTVT.

The chain has TRBV7-2 and TRBJ2-5, with 12 bases aligning to TRBD2. The CDR3 is 17 amino acids. V shed 0 bases, J shed 2 bases, and the junction held 4 bases outside the gene matches. The germline V gene encodes CDR1 SGHTA and CDR2 FQGNSA. CDR3 DNA: TGTGCCAGCAGCTTAGCAGGAACTAGCGGGGGGCAAGAGACCCAGTACTTC. It is translated as CASSLAGTSGGQETQYF.

V gene TRBV13 combines with J gene TRBJ1-3, with 9 bases fitting TRBD1. Losses at the gene ends were 5 bases for V and 4 bases for J; bases not matched to a gene: 9. The CDR3 contains 16 residues. The germline gives CDR1 PRHDT, CDR2 FYEKMQ (reference sequence). The CDR3 loop is CASSTLQGAPGNTIYF. Written as DNA, the CDR3 is TGTGCCAGCAGCACACTACAGGGGGCGCCGGGAAACACCATATATTTT.

The rearrangement joins TRBV6-5 to TRBJ1-1, with 11 bases lining up with TRBD1. CDR1 and CDR2 (germline): MNHEY, SVGAGI. This CDR3 comprises 14 residues. The junction had 3 bases not matched to a gene; V was cut back by 2 bases and J by 7 bases. CDR3 residues: CASSYGQGADEAFF. CDR3 DNA sequence: TGTGCCAGCAGTTACGGACAGGGGGCCGATGAAGCTTTCTTT.

J is TRBJ2-1 and V is TRBV7-2; 8 positions match TRBD2. This CDR3 is 17 amino acids long. Losses at the gene ends were 4 bases for V and 0 bases for J; bases not matched to a gene: 8. The germline gives CDR1 SGHTA, CDR2 FQGNSA. The DNA of the CDR3 is TGTGCCAGCAGCTCTGGTCAGGCGGGGGGCTCCTACAATGAGCAGTTCTTC. Translation gives CASSSGQAGGSYNEQFF.

V is TRBV19 and J is TRBJ1-2; TRBD1 matches 10 bases. Germline V lookup: CDR1 LNHDA, CDR2 SQIVND (reference sequence). The CDR3 length is 14 residues. The J segment lost 8 bases and the V segment lost 6 bases, leaving 9 bases of the junction unmatched. CDR3 residues: CASSRGGTGVGYTF. The CDR3 DNA is TGTGCCAGTAGCCGCGGCGGGACAGGGGTAGGCTACACCTTC.

The chain uses TRBV29-1 and TRBJ1-1; 8 positions match TRBD1. The length of the CDR3 is 14 residues. The J segment lost 1 base and the V segment lost 5 bases, leaving 6 bases of the junction unmatched. Germline V CDR1 and CDR2: SQVTM, ANQGSEA. CDR3 region: CSVKGQGSNTEAFF. The DNA for the CDR3 is TGCAGCGTTAAAGGACAGGGTTCGAACACTGAAGCTTTCTTT.

The chain links TRBV2 to TRBJ2-5; 8 bases match TRBD2. Unmatched junction bases numbered 12, after V lost 5 bases and J lost 4 bases. The CDR3 sequence is 16 residues long. The germline CDR1 and CDR2 sequences are SNHLY and FYNNEI. The CDR3 sequence is CASSPLAGGRRETQYF. The CDR3 DNA reads as TGTGCCAGCAGTCCTCTAGCGGGCGGGCGACGAGAGACCCAGTACTTC.

CDR3 in amino acids: CASAEGNQPQHF. The DNA of the CDR3 is TGTGCCAGCGCCGAGGGTAATCAGCCCCAGCATTTT. The rearrangement uses TRBV7-2 and TRBJ1-5; D is undetermined. Germline V lookup: CDR1 SGHTA, CDR2 FQGNSA. Trimming took off 8 bases at V and 4 bases at J, with 9 bases between the two ends. This CDR3 comprises 12 residues.

In its sample, this clone was seen a few times. The chain has TRBV4-2 and TRBJ2-1, with D uncertain. V gave up 4 bases and J gave up 5 bases, with 6 bases separating them. Germline V gene data show CDR1 as LGHNA and CDR2 as YNFKEQ. The CDR3 runs to 12 residues. The CDR3 DNA is TGTGCCAGCAGCCCCTCTAACAATGAGCAGTTCTTC. It codes for CASSPSNNEQFF.

V usage is TRBV9 and J usage is TRBJ1-2, with a weak D call TRBD1 (6 bases). The CDR3 runs 15 residues. The V and J ends lost 4 bases and 3 bases respectively, with 16 bases between them. The germline V gene encodes CDR1 SGDLS and CDR2 YYNGEE. DNA for the CDR3: TGTGCCAGCAGCCCAGGGGTGGATCTGGACTATGGCTACACCTTC. Translation: CASSPGVDLDYGYTF.

This chain joins TRBV19 and TRBJ2-5, with 12 bases matching TRBD2. Losses at the gene ends were 8 bases for V and 6 bases for J; bases not matched to a gene: 13. The CDR3 is 16 amino acids. CDR1 LNHDA and CDR2 SQIVND come from the germline V gene (reference sequence). The CDR3, as DNA: TGTGCCAGTGCCCCCCTAGCGGGAGGGCCCAGAAAGACCCAGTACTTC. Encoded protein: CASAPLAGGPRKTQYF.

V usage is TRBV4-3 and J usage is TRBJ2-2, with D uncertain. CDR3 length equals 15 residues. Germline-derived CDR1 and CDR2 are LGHNA and YSLEER. V was trimmed by 0 bases and J by 4 bases, leaving 9 bases between them. CDR3 DNA: TGCGCCAGCAGCCAAGATCACTTATCCACCGGGGAGCTGTTTTTT. This gives the protein CASSQDHLSTGELFF.

The CDR3 loop is CASSGGTGMNEKLFF. The CDR3 DNA sequence: TGTGCCAGCAGCGGGGGGACAGGCATGAATGAAAAACTGTTTTTT. The chain joins TRBV3-1 (or the pseudogene TRBV3-2) to TRBJ1-4, with 8 nucleotides matching TRBD1. Per the germline V gene, CDR1 is LGHDT and CDR2 is YNNKEL (reference sequence). The CDR3 consists of 15 residues. The V gene end was trimmed by 5 bases and the J gene end by 5 bases; junction bases not matched to a gene: 7.

This sequence joins TRBV19 and TRBJ1-5; 7 bases align to TRBD1. J gave up 6 bases and V 7 bases, and 9 bases lay outside the gene matches. Germline lookup yields CDR1 LNHDA and CDR2 SQIVND (reference sequence). The CDR3 loop spans 14 amino acids. CDR3 sequence reads: CASTQGQMTQPQHF. The CDR3 coding sequence is TGTGCCAGTACCCAGGGACAGATGACTCAGCCCCAGCATTTT.

This clone was counted a few times. The rearrangement joins TRBV18 to TRBJ1-5, with 7 nucleotides matching TRBD1. From germline, CDR1 is KGHSH and CDR2 LQKENI. The CDR3 is 15 amino acids. J lost 3 bases, V lost 4 bases, and 6 bases had no gene match. CDR3 sequence (DNA): TGTGCCAGCTCACTGGGGACAGTTATCAATCAGCCCCAGCATTTT. It specifies CASSLGTVINQPQHF.

The J gene is TRBJ2-7, the V gene TRBV12-3 or TRBV12-4, with D possibly TRBD1 on 6 matching bases. The CDR3 spans 13 residues. The germline V and J ends were trimmed by 1 base and 3 bases, with 7 bases remaining between them. CDR3 residues: CASSLGGGYEQYF. CDR3 coding DNA: TGTGCCAGCAGTTTAGGAGGGGGCTACGAGCAGTACTTC.

The chain has TRBV5-8 and TRBJ1-6, with D perhaps matching TRBD1 (5 bases). In germline, CDR1 is SGHTS, CDR2 YDEGEE. CDR3 length: 18 residues. V shed 7 bases and J shed 0 bases, with 20 bases lying between them. The CDR3 here is CASLNLGDSRSYNSPLHF. In DNA, the CDR3 is TGTGCCAGCCTTAACCTGGGGGACTCACGCTCCTATAATTCACCCCTCCACTTT.

This sequence joins TRBV19 and TRBJ1-5, with a tentative D call TRBD1 (5 bases). Trimming removed 2 bases from V and 3 bases from J, with 14 bases in between. This CDR3 is built from 16 residues. Germline V gives CDR1 LNHDA, CDR2 SQIVND (reference sequence). DNA for the CDR3: TGTGCCAGTAGTATAATCGGGGGGTCCTCCAATCAGCCCCAGCATTTT. Amino acids: CASSIIGGSSNQPQHF. The entire variable domain, with the rest obtained from reference TRBV19 and TRBJ1-5, is as follows: DGGITQSPKYLFRKEGQNVTLSCEQNLNHDAMYWYRQDPGQGLRLIYYSQIVNDFQKGDIAEGYSVSREKKESFPLTVTSAQKNPTAFYLCASSIIGGSSNQPQHFGDGTRLSIL.

CDR3 sequence reads: CASIRVPGTQPQHF. The CDR3 bases are TGTGCCAGCATACGGGTCCCCGGTACGCAGCCCCAGCATTTT. This sequence joins TRBV2 and TRBJ1-5; D unclear. Germline loops: CDR1 SNHLY, CDR2 FYNNEI. Trimming took off 7 bases at V and 7 bases at J, with 17 bases between the two ends. The CDR3 is made up of 14 amino acids.

This sequence joins TRBV28 and TRBJ2-3; D is perhaps TRBD2 (7 bases). The CDR3 covers 16 residues. The germline V and J ends were trimmed by 2 bases and 2 bases, with 14 bases remaining between them. Germline values: CDR1 MDHEN, CDR2 SYDVKM. CDR3 sequence reads: CASSLMRGGSTDTQYF. CDR3 DNA sequence: TGTGCCAGCAGTTTAATGAGGGGGGGGTCCACAGATACGCAGTATTTT.

This clone was detected once. V gene TRBV3-1 (or the pseudogene TRBV3-2) combines with J gene TRBJ2-1; TRBD2 matches at 9 bases. Trimming at V came to 3 bases and at J to 6 bases, leaving 6 bases not matched to a gene. CDR3 size: 15 residues. Germline CDR1 reads LGHDT; CDR2 reads YNNKEL (reference sequence). CDR3 DNA sequence: TGTGCCAGCAGCCATCTAGCGGGAAACGGCAATGAGCAGTTCTTC. This gives the protein CASSHLAGNGNEQFF.

This clone was counted once. The chain uses TRBV18 and TRBJ1-2, with D hard to call. This CDR3 is built from 14 residues. V lost 3 bases to trimming and J lost 4 bases, with 12 bases between them. Germline V gives CDR1 KGHSH, CDR2 LQKENI. CDR3 sequence reads: CASSPSDTFYGYTF. CDR3 coding DNA: TGTGCCAGCTCACCGTCCGACACCTTCTATGGCTACACCTTC.

The chain employs TRBV27 and TRBJ2-3, with 9 nucleotides matching TRBD1. V shed 10 bases and J 0 bases; nucleotides not matched to a gene: 2. The CDR3 covers 13 residues. Germline lookup yields CDR1 MNHEY and CDR2 SMNVEV (reference sequence). The CDR3 bases are TGTGCCATTGGGACAGGGAGCACAGATACGCAGTATTTT. This translates into CAIGTGSTDTQYF.